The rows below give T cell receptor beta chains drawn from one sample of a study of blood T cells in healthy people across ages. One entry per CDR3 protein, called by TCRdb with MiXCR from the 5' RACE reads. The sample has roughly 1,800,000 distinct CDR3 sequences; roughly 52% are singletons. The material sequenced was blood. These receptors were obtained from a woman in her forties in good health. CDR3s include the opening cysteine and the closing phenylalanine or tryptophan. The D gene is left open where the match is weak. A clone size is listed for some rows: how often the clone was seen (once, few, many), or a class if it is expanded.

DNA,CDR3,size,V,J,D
TGTGCCAGCAGTGAGGAGGGGGTCAGGACAGATACGCAGTATTTT,CASSEEGVRTDTQYF,few,TRBV6-4,TRBJ2-3,NA
TGTGCCATCAGTGCCGGACTAGCGGGAGGGCACATCACCAGGACCCATAGCACAGATACGCAGTATTTT,CAISAGLAGGHITRTHSTDTQYF,NA,TRBV10-3,TRBJ2-3,TRBD2
TGTGCCAGCGTCGGTGAGCTTAGCACAGATACGCAGTATTTT,CASVGELSTDTQYF,NA,TRBV28,TRBJ2-3,NA
TGCAGTGCTAGCGGACTAGCGGGGGGGCTCTACAATGAGCAGTTCTTC,CSASGLAGGLYNEQFF,NA,TRBV20-1,TRBJ2-1,TRBD2
TGTGCCAGCAGTGACCGACATCTTAGGACCCAGTACTTC,CASSDRHLRTQYF,few,TRBV6-1,TRBJ2-5,NA
TGTGCCAGCAGCTTAGTTCGCGACAGAGCCTACGAGCAGTACTTC,CASSLVRDRAYEQYF,NA,TRBV11-2,TRBJ2-7,NA
TGTGCCAGCAGCTTAGAAAAGCCTTTAGCGGGGGGACCCTACAATGAGCAGTTCTTC,CASSLEKPLAGGPYNEQFF,few,TRBV7-2,TRBJ2-1,TRBD2
TGTGCCAGCAGCCACGACAGGGGGGCCTACGAGCAGTACTTC,CASSHDRGAYEQYF,NA,TRBV6-2/TRBV6-3,TRBJ2-7,TRBD1
TGCGCCAGCAGCCAAGATGGTAACAGGGCTAACTATGGCTACACCTTC,CASSQDGNRANYGYTF,few,TRBV4-3,TRBJ1-2,NA
TGTGCCAGCACCGAACAGGGCCCCTACGAGCAGTACTTC,CASTEQGPYEQYF,NA,TRBV28,TRBJ2-7,NA